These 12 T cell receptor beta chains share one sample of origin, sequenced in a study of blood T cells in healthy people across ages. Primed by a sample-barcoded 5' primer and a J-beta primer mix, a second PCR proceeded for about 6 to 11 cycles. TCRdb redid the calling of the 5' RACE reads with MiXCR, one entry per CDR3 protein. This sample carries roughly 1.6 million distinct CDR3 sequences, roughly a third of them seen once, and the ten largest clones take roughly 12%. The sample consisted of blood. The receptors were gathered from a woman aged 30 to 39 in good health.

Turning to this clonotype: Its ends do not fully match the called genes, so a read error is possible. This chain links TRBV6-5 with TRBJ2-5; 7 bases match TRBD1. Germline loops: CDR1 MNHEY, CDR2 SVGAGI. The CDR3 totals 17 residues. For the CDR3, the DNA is TGTGCCAGCAGTCACTCGATTAGGGGGCCCGTGCACGAGACCCAGTACTTC. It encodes CASSHSIRGPVHETQYF.

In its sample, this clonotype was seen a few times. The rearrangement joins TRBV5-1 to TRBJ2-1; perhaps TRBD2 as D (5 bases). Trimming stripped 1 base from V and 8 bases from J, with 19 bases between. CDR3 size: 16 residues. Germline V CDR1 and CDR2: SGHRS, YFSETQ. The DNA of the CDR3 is TGCGCCAGCAGCTTGCCGCGGATCAGCGGCTATGATGAGCAGTTCTTC. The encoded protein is CASSLPRISGYDEQFF.

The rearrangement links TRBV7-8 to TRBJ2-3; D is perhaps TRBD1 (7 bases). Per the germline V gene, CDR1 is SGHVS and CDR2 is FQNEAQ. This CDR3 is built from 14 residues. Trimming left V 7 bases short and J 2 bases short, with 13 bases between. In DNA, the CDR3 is TGTGCCAGCACCCCAGGGGGGAACACAGATACGCAGTATTTT. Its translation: CASTPGGNTDTQYF.

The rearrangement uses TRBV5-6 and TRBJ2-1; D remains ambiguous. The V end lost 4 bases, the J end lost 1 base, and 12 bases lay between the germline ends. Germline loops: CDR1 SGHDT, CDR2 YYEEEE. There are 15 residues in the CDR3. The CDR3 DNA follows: TGTGCCAGCAGCGCCGTGGTCCAATCCTACAATGAGCAGTTCTTC. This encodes CASSAVVQSYNEQFF.

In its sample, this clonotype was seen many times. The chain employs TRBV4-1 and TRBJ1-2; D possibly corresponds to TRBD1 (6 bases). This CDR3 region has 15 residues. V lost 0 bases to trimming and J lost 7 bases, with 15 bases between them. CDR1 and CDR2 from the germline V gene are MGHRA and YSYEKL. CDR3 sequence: CASSQDLRGASGYTF. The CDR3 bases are TGCGCCAGCAGCCAAGATTTGAGGGGGGCGAGTGGCTACACCTTC.

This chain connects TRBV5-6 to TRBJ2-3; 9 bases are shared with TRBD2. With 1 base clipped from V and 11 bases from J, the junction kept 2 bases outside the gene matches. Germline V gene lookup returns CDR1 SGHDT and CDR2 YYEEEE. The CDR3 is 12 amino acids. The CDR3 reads CASSLQRGVQYF. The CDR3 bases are TGTGCCAGCAGCTTGCAGCGGGGGGTGCAGTATTTT.

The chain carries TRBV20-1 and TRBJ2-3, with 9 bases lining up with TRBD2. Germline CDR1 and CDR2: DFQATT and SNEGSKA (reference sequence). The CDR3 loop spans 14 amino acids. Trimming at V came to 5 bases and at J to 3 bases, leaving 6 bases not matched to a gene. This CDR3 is CSADSGGRTDTQYF. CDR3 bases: TGCAGTGCTGACAGCGGGGGGAGGACAGATACGCAGTATTTT.

This chain's CDR3 is CASTTGTPGYGQFF. CDR3 DNA sequence: TGCGCCAGCACGACCGGGACTCCCGGCTATGGGCAGTTCTTC. This chain links TRBV5-1 with TRBJ2-1; tentatively, D is TRBD2 (6 bases). From germline, CDR1 is SGHRS and CDR2 YFSETQ. V was shortened by 6 bases and J by 12 bases, with 22 bases between the two germline ends. This CDR3 comprises 14 residues.

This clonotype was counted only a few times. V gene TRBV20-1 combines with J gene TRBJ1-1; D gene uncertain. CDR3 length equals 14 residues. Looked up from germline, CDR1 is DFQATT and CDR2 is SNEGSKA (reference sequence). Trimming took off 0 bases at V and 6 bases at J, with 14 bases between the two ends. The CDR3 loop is CSARDLKSGSEAFF. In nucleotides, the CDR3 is TGCAGTGCTAGAGATCTAAAGTCGGGATCTGAAGCTTTCTTT.

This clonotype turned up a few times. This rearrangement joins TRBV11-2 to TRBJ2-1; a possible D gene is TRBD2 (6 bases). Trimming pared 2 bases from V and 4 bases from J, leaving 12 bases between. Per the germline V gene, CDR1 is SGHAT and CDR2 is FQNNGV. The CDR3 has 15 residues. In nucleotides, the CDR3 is TGTGCCAGCAGCTTAACAGGACTACCGTACAATGAGCAGTTCTTC. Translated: CASSLTGLPYNEQFF.

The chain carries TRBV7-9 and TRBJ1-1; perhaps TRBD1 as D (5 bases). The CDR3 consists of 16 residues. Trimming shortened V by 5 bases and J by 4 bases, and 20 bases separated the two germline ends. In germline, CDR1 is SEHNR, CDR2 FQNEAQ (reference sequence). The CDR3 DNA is TGTGCCAGCAGCGACCCGCAAGACAGCCCCAGCACTGAAGCTTTCTTT. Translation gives CASSDPQDSPSTEAFF.

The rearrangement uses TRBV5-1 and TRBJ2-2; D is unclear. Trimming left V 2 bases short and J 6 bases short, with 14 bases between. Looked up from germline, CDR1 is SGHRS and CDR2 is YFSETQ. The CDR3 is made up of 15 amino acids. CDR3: CASSFPGPNAGELFF. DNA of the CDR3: TGCGCCAGCAGCTTTCCCGGACCAAATGCCGGGGAGCTGTTTTTT. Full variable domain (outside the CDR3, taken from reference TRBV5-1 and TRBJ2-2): KAGVTQTPRYLIKTRGQQVTLSCSPISGHRSVSWYQQTPGQGLQFLFEYFSETQRNKGNFPGRFSGRQFSNSRSEMNVSTLELGDSALYLCASSFPGPNAGELFFGEGSRLTVL.